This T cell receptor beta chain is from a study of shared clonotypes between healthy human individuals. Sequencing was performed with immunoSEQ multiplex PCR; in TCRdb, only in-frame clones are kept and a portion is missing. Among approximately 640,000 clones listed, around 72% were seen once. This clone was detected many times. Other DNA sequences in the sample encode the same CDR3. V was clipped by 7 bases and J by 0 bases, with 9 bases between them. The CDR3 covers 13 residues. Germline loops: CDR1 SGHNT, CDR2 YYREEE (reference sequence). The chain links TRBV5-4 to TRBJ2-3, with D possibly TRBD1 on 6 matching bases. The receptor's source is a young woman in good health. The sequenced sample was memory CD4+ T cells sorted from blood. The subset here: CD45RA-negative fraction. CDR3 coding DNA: TGTGCCAGCCGCAGGGGAAGCACAGATACGCAGTATTTT. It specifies CASRRGSTDTQYF.